This T cell receptor beta chain is from a study of blood T cells in healthy people across ages (dated by TCRdb to about 2015). Regarding the complete study: In model experiments, roughly one uniquely barcoded TCR beta cDNA molecule per two T cells was captured by template switching. Four age groups were formed from the donors: young (average 16 years), middle-aged (approximately 40), aged (around 62) and long-lived (roughly 81). To avoid experimental bias, donors of different ages were spread randomly across the sequencing lanes. Age-related changes in TCR beta repertoire diversity were measured in the study by deep sequencing normalized with unique cDNA molecular identifiers. Two additional independent replicas of 1 million unique cDNA reads from the same blood draw were analyzed for two donors (one aged 18 to 29 and one aged 80 or older). The paper's findings and limits, for the study overall: Because donor CMV infection status was unknown, age-related changes in expanded clonotypes were potentially confounded. Total diversity estimates from one million sequenced T cells were considered lower bounds and underestimates. Conclusive comparison of naive and antigen-experienced compartments was prevented by the profiling of bulk unsorted PBMCs. Compared with the aged group, the long-lived group had more naive CD4+ T cells, fewer expanded clones and increased TCR diversity, a pattern suggesting age selection. Observed TCR beta diversity correlated strongly with the percentage of naive T cells measured by flow cytometry. As age increased, observed TCR beta diversity per million T cells dropped in a roughly linear way, and a significant reduction was already evident by age roughly 40.

Points on this clonotype: Its specific antigen is unknown. No base qualities exist here, and no much larger clone lies one base off it.

From the cysteine up to the phenylalanine, the CDR3 has a length of 13 residues. Only the CDR3 portion is preserved as DNA: 39 bases, with reading frame beginning at the first base. CDR1 and CDR2, looked up from the germline V gene, are SGHRS and YFSETQ. The library was made by 5' RACE. For sequencing, an Illumina HiSeq 2500 was employed. A second PCR of roughly 7 to 11 cycles was performed with a sample-barcoded 5' primer and a J-beta primer mix. Each TCR beta cDNA molecule received a unique molecular identifier from a template-switch 5' adaptor carrying 12 random nucleotides. Each sample yielded at least 2.5 million CDR3-containing paired-end reads. First-strand cDNA synthesis was performed from all RNA using the Mint cDNA synthesis kit, with priming by a TRBC-specific oligonucleotide. Following uracil-DNA glycosylase treatment, a first 18-cycle PCR with universal primers M1SS and BC2_uni_R was performed on all cDNA. In the original analysis: Each sample was normalized by randomly selecting 1 million high-quality reads, each carrying a distinct molecular identifier. Instead of being binned into consensus sequences, reads with shared molecular identifiers were discarded. MiTCR, run with a Q25 quality threshold and the strictest error-elimination algorithm, handled CDR3 identification, clonotype clustering and error correction. A nonparametric unseen species model with Euler transformation was used to estimate lower-bound total TCR beta diversity. The public reads were run again by TCRdb, first through fastp at Q25 and then through MiXCR, and only productive beta chains were kept. Each record represents a unique CDR3 protein, reported with the most common genes and DNA among its rows. The V and J calls shown here were made by TCRdb, not taken from the authors' results. The sample yields a few hundred thousand distinct CDR3 sequences; around 29% were counted once. Of the sample, over 25% is held by the ten largest clones.

The donors were some 36 Caucasian individuals from Russia, aged roughly 6 to 90 years, who were systemically healthy. Roughly 9 milliliters of peripheral blood were drawn from each donor into EDTA-treated Vacutainer tubes. Ficoll-Paque density-gradient centrifugation was used to isolate PBMCs, with at least 7 million per sample. Total RNA, at least 5 micrograms per sample, was extracted from PBMCs with Trizol reagent. For every donor, an aliquot of PBMCs went through flow cytometry to measure the percentages of naive CD45RAhigh/CD27high T cells. The rearrangement combines TRBV5-1 with TRBJ2-5, with the D gene not confidently named. TRBJ2-1 explains the end of the DNA better; the J call may be wrong. Sequenced material: blood. The clonotype was recovered from a woman in her 70s in good health. The CDR3 reads as follows: CASSLAQRVEQFF. The DNA is as follows: TGCGCCAGCAGCTTGGCCCAAAGGGTTGAGCAGTTCTTC.